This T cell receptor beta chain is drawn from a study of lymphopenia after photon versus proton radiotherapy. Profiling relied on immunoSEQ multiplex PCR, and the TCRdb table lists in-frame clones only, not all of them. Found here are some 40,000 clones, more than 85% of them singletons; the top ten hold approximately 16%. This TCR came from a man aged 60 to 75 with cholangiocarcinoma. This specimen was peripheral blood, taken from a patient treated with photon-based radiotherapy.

CDR3 residues: CASSLVPGATEKLFF. CDR3 DNA: TGCGCCAGCAGCTTGGTTCCGGGGGCGACTGAAAAACTGTTTTTT. V and J are TRBV5-1 and TRBJ1-4; a weak D match, TRBD1 (6 bases). The germline V gene has CDR1 SGHRS and CDR2 YFSETQ. The CDR3 has 15 amino acids. Between the trimmed V and J ends, which lost 0 bases and 7 bases, there was a span of 13 bases.